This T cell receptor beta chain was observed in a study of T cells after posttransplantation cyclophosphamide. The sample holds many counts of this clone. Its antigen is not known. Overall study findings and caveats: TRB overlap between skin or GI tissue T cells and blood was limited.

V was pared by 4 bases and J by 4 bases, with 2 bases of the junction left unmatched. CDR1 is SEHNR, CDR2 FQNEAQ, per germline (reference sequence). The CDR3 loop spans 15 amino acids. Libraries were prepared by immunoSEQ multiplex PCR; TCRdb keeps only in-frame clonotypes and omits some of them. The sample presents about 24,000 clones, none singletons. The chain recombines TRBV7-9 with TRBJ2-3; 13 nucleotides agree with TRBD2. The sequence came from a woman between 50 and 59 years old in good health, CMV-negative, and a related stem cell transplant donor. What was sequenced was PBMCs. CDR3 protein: CASSSTSGGSDTQYF. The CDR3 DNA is TGTGCCAGCAGCTCGACTAGCGGGGGGTCAGATACGCAGTATTTT.